This T cell receptor beta chain was sequenced for a study of T cells in Graves' hyperthyroidism and ophthalmopathy. Background on the study: At initial diagnosis, before any treatment had begun, peripheral blood was obtained. General observations from the study: Blood also held most thyroid clonotypes expanded beyond 0.001.

With 2 bases clipped from V and 14 bases from J, the junction kept 9 bases outside the gene matches. The CDR3 length is 16 residues. The germline V gene has CDR1 SNHLY and CDR2 FYNNEI. PBMCs stemmed from approximately 9.1 ml fresh peripheral blood. TCR beta CDR3 region amplification was performed from RNA transcripts. In the first-round RT-PCR of the TCR CDR3, the HTBI primer set was used. TCRdb independently ran MiXCR on the multiplex PCR reads; one entry per CDR3 protein. The sample includes hundreds of thousands of distinct CDR3 sequences, 12% to 15% of them seen just once. This clonotype was counted ten times or more. Its specificity is unknown.

The TCR comes from a woman between 40 and 50 years old with Graves' hyperthyroidism. The rearrangement links TRBV2 to TRBJ2-1; 16 bases align to TRBD2. Sequences were obtained from blood. In DNA form, the CDR3 reads TGTGCCAGCAGTGAAAGGCCTGGGACTAGCGGGAGGGCCGAGTTCTTC. Its translation: CASSERPGTSGRAEFF.